This T cell receptor (beta chain) derives from a study of shared clonotypes between healthy human individuals. Whole-study results and caveats: Sorted-subset sequencing was shown by rarefaction to be incomplete despite large depth. Researchers found naive subsets generally carried larger estimated richness than memory subsets.

The table came from immunoSEQ multiplex PCR; TCRdb's copy has only in-frame clones and leaves some out. The data hold under 700,000 clones, with around 96% observed a single time. Per the germline V gene, CDR1 is SGHNT and CDR2 is YYREEE (reference sequence). The CDR3 totals 15 residues. CD8 cells classed as naive were CD45RO-negative and positively selected for CCR7, excluding terminally differentiated effector memory CD45RA+ cells. Points on this clone: Its antigen remains unknown.

The sequenced sample was naive CD8+ T cells sorted from blood. The clonotype comes from a woman aged 25 to 45 in good health. The chain uses TRBV5-4 and TRBJ2-5; TRBD1 aligns across 10 bases. The assigned J gene may be wrong: the sequence end matches TRBJ2-7 better. This CDR3 reads CASSYSGTGVSEQYF. In DNA, the CDR3 is TGTGCCAGCAGCTACTCCGGGACAGGGGTCTCCGAGCAGTACTTC.